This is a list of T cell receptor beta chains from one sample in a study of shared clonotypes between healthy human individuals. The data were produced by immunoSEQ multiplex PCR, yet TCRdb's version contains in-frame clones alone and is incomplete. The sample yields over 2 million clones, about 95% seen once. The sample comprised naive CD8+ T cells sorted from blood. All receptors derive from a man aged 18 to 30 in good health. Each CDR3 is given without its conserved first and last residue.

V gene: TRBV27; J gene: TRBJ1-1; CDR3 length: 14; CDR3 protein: ASSLSPGTANTEAF
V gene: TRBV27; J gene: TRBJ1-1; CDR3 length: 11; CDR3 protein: ASSLTENTEAF
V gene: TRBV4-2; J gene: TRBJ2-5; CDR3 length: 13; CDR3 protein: ASSYLAGDDETQY
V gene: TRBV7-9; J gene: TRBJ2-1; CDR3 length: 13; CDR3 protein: ASSLAIGEWNEQF
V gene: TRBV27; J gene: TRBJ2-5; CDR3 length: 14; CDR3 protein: ASSPYQGPPEETQY
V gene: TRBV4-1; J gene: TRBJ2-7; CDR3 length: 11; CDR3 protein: ASSLTSAYEQY
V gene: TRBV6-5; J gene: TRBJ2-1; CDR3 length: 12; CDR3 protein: ASSYGQEEDEQF
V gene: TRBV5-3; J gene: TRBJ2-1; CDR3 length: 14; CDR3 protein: ARSEIKRESHNEQF
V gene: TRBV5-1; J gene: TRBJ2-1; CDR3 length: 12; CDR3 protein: ASSLSGPYNEQF
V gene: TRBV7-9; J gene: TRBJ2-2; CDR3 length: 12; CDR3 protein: ASSSPANTGELF
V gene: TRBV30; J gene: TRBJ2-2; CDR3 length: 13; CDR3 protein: AWNPLGPNTGELF
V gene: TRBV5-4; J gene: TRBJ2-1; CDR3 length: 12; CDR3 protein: ASSLDRGLNEQF
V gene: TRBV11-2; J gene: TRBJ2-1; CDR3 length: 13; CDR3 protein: ASSLAGTSLNEQF
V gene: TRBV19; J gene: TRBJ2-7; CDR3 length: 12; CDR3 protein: ASSITGSSYEQY
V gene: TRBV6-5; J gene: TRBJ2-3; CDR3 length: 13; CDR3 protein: ASSSAGPQTDTQY
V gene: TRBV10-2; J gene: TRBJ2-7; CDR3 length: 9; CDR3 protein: ASSSGYEQY
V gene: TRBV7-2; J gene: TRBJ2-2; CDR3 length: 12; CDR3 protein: ASKGGYGTGELF